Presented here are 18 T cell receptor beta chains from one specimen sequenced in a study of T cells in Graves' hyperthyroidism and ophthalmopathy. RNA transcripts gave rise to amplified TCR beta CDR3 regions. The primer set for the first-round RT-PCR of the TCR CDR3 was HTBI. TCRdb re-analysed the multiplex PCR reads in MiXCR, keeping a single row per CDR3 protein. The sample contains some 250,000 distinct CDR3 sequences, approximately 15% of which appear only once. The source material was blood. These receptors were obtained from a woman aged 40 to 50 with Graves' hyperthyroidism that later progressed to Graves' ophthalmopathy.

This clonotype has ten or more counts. In nucleotides, the CDR3 is TGTGCCAGCAGTGACGTTGGCAGGAACACCGGGGAGCTGTTTTTT. It encodes CASSDVGRNTGELFF. The V and J genes are TRBV25-1 and TRBJ2-2; D is unresolved. V lost 3 bases and J 1 base, leaving 9 bases between the germline ends. The V gene's germline CDR1 is MGHDK and CDR2 SYGVNS. The CDR3 has 15 residues. Variable domain in full (rest from reference TRBV25-1 and TRBJ2-2): EADIYQTPRYLVIGTGKKITLECSQTMGHDKMYWYQQDPGMELHLIHYSYGVNSTEKGDLSSESTVSRIRTEHFPLTLESARPSHTSQYLCASSDVGRNTGELFFGEGSRLTVL.

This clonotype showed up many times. Written as DNA, the CDR3 is TGCAGTGCTCTTACAGACGACTATTATGGCTACACCTTC. Residues: CSALTDDYYGYTF. The genes are TRBV20-1 and TRBJ1-2; D remains unclear. Germline-derived CDR1 and CDR2 are DFQATT and SNEGSKA (reference sequence). V was clipped by 5 bases and J by 5 bases, with 15 bases between them. The CDR3 contains 13 residues.

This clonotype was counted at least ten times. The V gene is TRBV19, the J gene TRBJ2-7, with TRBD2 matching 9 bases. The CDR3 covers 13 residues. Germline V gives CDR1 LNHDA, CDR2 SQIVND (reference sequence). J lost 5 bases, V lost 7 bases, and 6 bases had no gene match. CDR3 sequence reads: CASNSGSGHEQYF. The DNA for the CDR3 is TGTGCCAGTAATAGCGGGAGTGGGCACGAGCAGTACTTC.

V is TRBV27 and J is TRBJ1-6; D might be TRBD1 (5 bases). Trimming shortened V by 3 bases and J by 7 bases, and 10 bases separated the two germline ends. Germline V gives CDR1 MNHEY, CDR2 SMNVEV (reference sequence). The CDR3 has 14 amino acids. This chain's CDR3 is CASSFGGWNSPLHF. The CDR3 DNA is TGTGCCAGCAGTTTTGGGGGATGGAATTCACCCCTCCACTTT.

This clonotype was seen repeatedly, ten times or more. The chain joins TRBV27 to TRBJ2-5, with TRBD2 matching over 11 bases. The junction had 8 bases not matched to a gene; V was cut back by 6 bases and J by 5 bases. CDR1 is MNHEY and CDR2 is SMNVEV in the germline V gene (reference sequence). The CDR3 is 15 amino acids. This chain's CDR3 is CASSNSGRAHETQYF. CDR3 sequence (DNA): TGTGCCAGCAGCAATAGCGGGAGGGCCCATGAGACCCAGTACTTC.

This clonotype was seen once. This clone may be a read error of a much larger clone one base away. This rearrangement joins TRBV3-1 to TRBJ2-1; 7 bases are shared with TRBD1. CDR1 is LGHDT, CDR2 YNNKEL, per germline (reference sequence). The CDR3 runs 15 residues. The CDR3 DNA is TGTGCCAGCGGCCATCCGGGACAGACCTACAATGAGCAGTTCTTC. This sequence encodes CASGHPGQTYNEQFF.

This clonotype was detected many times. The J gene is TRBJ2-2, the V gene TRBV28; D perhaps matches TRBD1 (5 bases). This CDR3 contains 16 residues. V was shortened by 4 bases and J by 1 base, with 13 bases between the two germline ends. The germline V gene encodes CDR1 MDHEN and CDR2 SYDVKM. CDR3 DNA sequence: TGTGCCAGCAGTTACCTCCCACAGGAGAACACCGGGGAGCTGTTTTTT. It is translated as CASSYLPQENTGELFF.

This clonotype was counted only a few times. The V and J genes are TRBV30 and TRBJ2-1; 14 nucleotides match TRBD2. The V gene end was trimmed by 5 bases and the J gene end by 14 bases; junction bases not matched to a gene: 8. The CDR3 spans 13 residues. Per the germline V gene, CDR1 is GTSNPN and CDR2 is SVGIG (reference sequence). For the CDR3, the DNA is TGTGCCTGGCAACCGGGACTAGCGGGAGTGGAGTTCTTC. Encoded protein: CAWQPGLAGVEFF.

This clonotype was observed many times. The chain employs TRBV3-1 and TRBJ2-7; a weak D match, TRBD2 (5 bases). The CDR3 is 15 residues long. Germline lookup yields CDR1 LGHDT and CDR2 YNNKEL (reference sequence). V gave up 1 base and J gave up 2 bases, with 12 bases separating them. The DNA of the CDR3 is TGTGCCAGCAGCCAAGGGTTAGCGCCAGCCTACGAGCAGTACTTC. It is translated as CASSQGLAPAYEQYF.

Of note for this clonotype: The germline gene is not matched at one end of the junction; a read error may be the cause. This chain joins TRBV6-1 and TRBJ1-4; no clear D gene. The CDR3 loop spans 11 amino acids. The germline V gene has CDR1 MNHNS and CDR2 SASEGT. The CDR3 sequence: CATTTNERLFF. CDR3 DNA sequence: TGTGCCACCACAACTAATGAAAGACTGTTTTTT.

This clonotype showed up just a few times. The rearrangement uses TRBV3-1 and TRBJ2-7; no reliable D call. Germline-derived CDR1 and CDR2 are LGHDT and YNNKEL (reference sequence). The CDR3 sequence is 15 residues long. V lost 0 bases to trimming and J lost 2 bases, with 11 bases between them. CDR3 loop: CASSQDGRNPYEQYF. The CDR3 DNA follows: TGTGCCAGCAGCCAAGATGGCAGAAACCCCTACGAGCAGTACTTC.

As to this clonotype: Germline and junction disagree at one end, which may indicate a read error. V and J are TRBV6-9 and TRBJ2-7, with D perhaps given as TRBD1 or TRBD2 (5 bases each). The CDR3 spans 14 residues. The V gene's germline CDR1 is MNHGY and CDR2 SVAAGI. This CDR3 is CAGSYRDGSYEQYF. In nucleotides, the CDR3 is TGTGCCGGCAGTTACCGGGACGGTTCCTACGAGCAGTACTTC.

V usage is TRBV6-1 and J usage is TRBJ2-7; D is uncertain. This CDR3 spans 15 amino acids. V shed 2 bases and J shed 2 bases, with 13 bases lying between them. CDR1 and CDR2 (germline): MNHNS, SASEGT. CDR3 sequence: CASSETPDGPYEQYF. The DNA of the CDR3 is TGTGCCAGCAGTGAAACTCCGGACGGTCCCTACGAGCAGTACTTC.

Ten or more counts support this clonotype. Here the CDR3 DNA reads TGTGCCAGCAGCTTATTTGGGCGGGAGAGCTACAATGAGCAGTTCTTC. Protein sequence: CASSLFGRESYNEQFF. V gene TRBV11-1 combines with J gene TRBJ2-1; 7 bases line up with TRBD2. Germline assignment: CDR1 SGHAT and CDR2 FQDESV (reference sequence). CDR3 size: 16 residues. V lost 2 bases, J lost 3 bases, and 7 bases stayed unmatched.

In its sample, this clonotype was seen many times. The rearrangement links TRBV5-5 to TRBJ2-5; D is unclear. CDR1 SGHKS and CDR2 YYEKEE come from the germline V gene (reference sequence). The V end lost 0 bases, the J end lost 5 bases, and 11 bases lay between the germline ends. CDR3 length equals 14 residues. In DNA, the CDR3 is TGTGCCAGCAGCTTGGACCGCACGTGGGAGACCCAGTACTTC. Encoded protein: CASSLDRTWETQYF.

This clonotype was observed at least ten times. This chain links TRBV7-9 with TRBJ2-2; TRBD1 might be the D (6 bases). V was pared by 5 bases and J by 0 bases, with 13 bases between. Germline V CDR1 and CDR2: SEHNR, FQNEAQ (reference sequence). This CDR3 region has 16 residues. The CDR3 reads CASSIRQVPNTGELFF. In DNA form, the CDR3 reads TGTGCCAGCAGCATACGACAGGTGCCGAACACCGGGGAGCTGTTTTTT.

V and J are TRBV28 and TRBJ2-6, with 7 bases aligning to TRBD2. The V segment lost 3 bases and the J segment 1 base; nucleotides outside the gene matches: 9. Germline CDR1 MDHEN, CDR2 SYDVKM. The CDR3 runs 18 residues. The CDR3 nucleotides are TGTGCCAGCAGTTTTTCCTTTGGGGGGGGGTCTGGGGCCAACGTCCTGACTTTC. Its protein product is CASSFSFGGGSGANVLTF.

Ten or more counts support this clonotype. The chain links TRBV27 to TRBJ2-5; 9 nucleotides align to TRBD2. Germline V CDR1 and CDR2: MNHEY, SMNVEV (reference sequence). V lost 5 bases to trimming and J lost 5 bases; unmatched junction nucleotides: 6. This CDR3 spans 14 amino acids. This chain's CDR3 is CASSAVAGVETQYF. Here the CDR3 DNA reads TGTGCCAGCAGTGCCGTAGCGGGAGTGGAGACCCAGTACTTC.